Following are 23 T cell receptor beta chains from one sample sequenced in a study of cytomegalovirus exposure and HLA in healthy donors. The PCR ran on 60 Vbeta and 13 Jbeta primers. Method: immunoSEQ multiplex PCR; TCRdb's copy keeps in-frame clones and lacks some. The data hold some 150,000 clones, with 65% to 85% observed a single time. Specimen: PBMCs. Every receptor here comes from a woman in her thirties or forties in good health and CMV-seropositive.

J is TRBJ1-1 and V is TRBV7-9; the match to TRBD1 covers 10 bases. V shed 5 bases, J shed 0 bases, and the junction held 6 bases outside the gene matches. This CDR3 spans 16 amino acids. Germline-derived CDR1 and CDR2 are SEHNR and FQNEAQ (reference sequence). DNA of the CDR3: TGTGCCAGCAGCCCACCGGGACAGGGGATGAACACTGAAGCTTTCTTT. This gives the protein CASSPPGQGMNTEAFF. Looking up the rest from reference TRBV7-9 and TRBJ1-1 gives the full variable domain: DTGVSQNPRHKITKRGQNVTFRCDPISEHNRLYWYRQTLGQGPEFLTYFQNEAQLEKSRLLSDRFSAERPKGSFSTLEIQRTEQGDSAMYLCASSPPGQGMNTEAFFGQGTRLTVV.

The chain carries TRBV28 and TRBJ1-4; TRBD1 aligns across 8 bases. The junction had 6 bases not matched to a gene; V was cut back by 5 bases and J by 4 bases. Looked up from germline, CDR1 is MDHEN and CDR2 is SYDVKM. This CDR3 region has 15 residues. CDR3 in DNA: TGTGCCAGCAGTGAAGGACAGGGCCTTAATGAAAAACTGTTTTTT. Encoded protein: CASSEGQGLNEKLFF. Full variable domain (outside the CDR3, taken from reference TRBV28 and TRBJ1-4): DVKVTQSSRYLVKRTGEKVFLECVQDMDHENMFWYRQDPGLGLRLIYFSYDVKMKEKGDIPEGYSVSREKKERFSLILESASTNQTSMYLCASSEGQGLNEKLFFGSGTQLSVL.

This chain uses TRBV18 with TRBJ2-2; 9 nucleotides match TRBD2. The germline gives CDR1 KGHSH, CDR2 LQKENI. This CDR3 is 17 amino acids long. Germline trimming cut 3 bases from V and 2 bases from J; bases unmatched to any gene: 7. The CDR3, as DNA: TGTGCCAGCTCACCCACATATAGCGGGGGAAACACCGGGGAGCTGTTTTTT. Amino acids: CASSPTYSGGNTGELFF.

The chain uses TRBV11-2 and TRBJ1-3; perhaps TRBD1 as D (5 bases). V lost 2 bases and J 0 bases, leaving 8 bases between the germline ends. The CDR3 is made up of 15 amino acids. Germline V gene lookup returns CDR1 SGHAT and CDR2 FQNNGV. CDR3 residues: CASSLTQGSGNTIYF. The CDR3 region has the DNA TGTGCCAGCAGCTTAACCCAGGGCTCTGGAAACACCATATATTTT.

J is TRBJ2-3 and V is TRBV9; no clear D. The germline CDR1 and CDR2 sequences are SGDLS and YYNGEE. The CDR3 extends over 15 amino acids. The ends were cut back, 3 bases at V and 6 bases at J, with 17 bases in the middle. Here the CDR3 reads CASSAYPSQADTQYF. For the CDR3, the DNA is TGTGCCAGCAGCGCCTATCCGTCCCAGGCGGATACGCAGTATTTT.

This chain connects TRBV2 to TRBJ2-7; 7 nucleotides agree with TRBD1. CDR1 SNHLY and CDR2 FYNNEI come from the germline V gene. CDR3 length equals 13 residues. V was pared by 6 bases and J by 10 bases, with 12 bases of the junction left unmatched. The CDR3 DNA reads TGTGCCAGCAGCCTCACCCCTGGGACAGTCCAGTACTTC. This translates into CASSLTPGTVQYF.

The gene calls are TRBV4-1 and TRBJ2-5; 7 bases are shared with TRBD2. CDR1 is MGHRA, CDR2 YSYEKL, per germline. The CDR3 is 16 residues long. V lost 0 bases to trimming and J lost 3 bases; unmatched junction nucleotides: 7. The CDR3 nucleotides read TGCGCCAGCAGCCAAGATCTACCAGCGGGGAAAGAGACCCAGTACTTC. It encodes CASSQDLPAGKETQYF.

The chain uses TRBV6-1 and TRBJ2-7, with D perhaps matching TRBD1 (7 bases). The CDR3 length is 12 residues. Trimming removed 11 bases at V and 9 bases at J, with 20 bases between. Per germline, CDR1 MNHNS and CDR2 SASEGT. The DNA for the CDR3 is TGTGCCGGCACCGGTGGGACAGCGGGGCAGTACTTC. It specifies CAGTGGTAGQYF.

This clone was recorded a few times. The chain links TRBV25-1 to TRBJ2-7; D perhaps matches TRBD2 (5 bases). CDR1 and CDR2 (germline): MGHDK, SYGVNS. Between the trimmed V and J ends, which lost 0 bases and 2 bases, there was a span of 11 bases. The CDR3 covers 15 residues. The CDR3 nucleotides are TGTGCCAGCAGTGAATACACTGGAGGAACCTACGAGCAGTACTTC. This codes for CASSEYTGGTYEQYF.

This rearrangement joins TRBV5-4 to TRBJ2-3; D is possibly TRBD1 (5 bases). The ends were cut back, 0 bases at V and 0 bases at J, with 14 bases in the middle. Germline-derived CDR1 and CDR2 are SGHNT and YYREEE (reference sequence). This CDR3 spans 17 amino acids. In DNA form, the CDR3 reads TGTGCCAGCAGCTTGGCAGGGAACACCCCTAGCACAGATACGCAGTATTTT. Amino acids: CASSLAGNTPSTDTQYF.

This clone was seen only a few times. The J gene is TRBJ1-2, the V gene TRBV6-6; 8 bases are shared with TRBD1. Germline V gene lookup returns CDR1 MNHNY and CDR2 SVGAGI (reference sequence). The CDR3 spans 15 residues. V was pared by 6 bases and J by 2 bases, with 8 bases of the junction left unmatched. CDR3 DNA: TGTGCCAGCAGACCACAACAGGGGGTCAACTATGGCTACACCTTC. Its translation is CASRPQQGVNYGYTF.

This chain links TRBV6-5 with TRBJ2-7; 8 bases agree with TRBD2. The CDR3 consists of 15 residues. V lost 5 bases, J lost 0 bases, and 6 bases stayed unmatched. Germline CDR1 is MNHEY and CDR2 is SVGAGI. As DNA, the CDR3 is TGTGCCAGCAGTAGAGAGCGGGGGCCCTCCTACGAGCAGTACTTC. As protein: CASSRERGPSYEQYF.

This clone was counted once. The same CDR3 is also encoded by other DNA sequences in this sample. The chain recombines TRBV29-1 with TRBJ1-1; D remains unclear. The V gene lost 1 base and the J gene lost 0 bases, with 9 bases spanning the gap. CDR1 SQVTM and CDR2 ANQGSEA come from the germline V gene. The CDR3 has 14 amino acids. CDR3 in DNA: TGCAGCGTTGAAGTTGCCGGGGTGAACACTGAAGCTTTCTTT. Protein: CSVEVAGVNTEAFF.

A few counts support this clone. The rearrangement joins TRBV28 to TRBJ2-1, with D possibly TRBD2 on 5 matching bases. The CDR3 contains 15 residues. V lost 1 base to trimming and J lost 4 bases, with 11 bases between them. Germline V gene sequence: CDR1 MDHEN, CDR2 SYDVKM. As DNA, the CDR3 is TGTGCCAGCAGTTTATTCCGGGGAGTATACAATGAGCAGTTCTTC. Its protein is CASSLFRGVYNEQFF.

Concerning this clone: This sample also contains other DNA sequences that code for the same CDR3. V is TRBV6-5 and J is TRBJ2-7; 9 nucleotides align to TRBD1. With 6 bases clipped from V and 0 bases from J, the junction kept 3 bases outside the gene matches. CDR1 and CDR2 (germline): MNHEY, SVGAGI. The CDR3 is 14 amino acids. The CDR3 reads CASRPGQGSYEQYF. In nucleotides, the CDR3 is TGTGCCAGCAGGCCGGGACAGGGCTCCTACGAGCAGTACTTC.

J is TRBJ2-2 and V is TRBV5-1; 7 bases map to TRBD2. CDR3 length: 16 residues. Germline V gene sequence: CDR1 SGHRS, CDR2 YFSETQ. V lost 3 bases, J lost 2 bases, and 7 bases stayed unmatched. The CDR3 spells CASSSGGAVNTGELFF. CDR3 DNA: TGCGCCAGCAGCTCGGGAGGCGCTGTCAACACCGGGGAGCTGTTTTTT.

This chain connects TRBV2 to TRBJ1-1, with 7 bases matching TRBD1. Losses at the gene ends were 6 bases for V and 4 bases for J; bases not matched to a gene: 8. The CDR3 length is 14 residues. Germline V CDR1 and CDR2: SNHLY, FYNNEI. CDR3 in DNA: TGTGCCAGCAGCCTCGCGACAGGGACCACTGAAGCTTTCTTT. Protein sequence: CASSLATGTTEAFF.

The chain links TRBV28 to TRBJ2-3; 9 bases fit TRBD1. Germline CDR1 is MDHEN and CDR2 is SYDVKM. V gave up 5 bases and J gave up 5 bases; unmatched junction bases: 8. CDR3 length: 15 residues. The CDR3 DNA sequence: TGTGCCAGCAGTCCGCCGGACAGGGGAGGAGATACGCAGTATTTT. Translation: CASSPPDRGGDTQYF.

The chain has TRBV19 and TRBJ1-2; D ambiguous. Trimming removed 4 bases at V and 6 bases at J, with 15 bases between. Germline V gene data show CDR1 as LNHDA and CDR2 as SQIVND (reference sequence). The CDR3 runs to 14 residues. The CDR3 DNA reads as TGTGCCAGTAGTACGCCATTCGGAGTAAATGGCTACACCTTC. This codes for CASSTPFGVNGYTF.

The rearrangement links TRBV9 to TRBJ2-1, with 16 positions matching TRBD2. After removal of 3 bases from V and 7 bases from J, the junction contained 7 bases not matched to a gene. CDR1 and CDR2 (germline): SGDLS, YYNGEE. This CDR3 is 17 amino acids long. In DNA form, the CDR3 reads TGTGCCAGCAGCGGAGGGACTAGCGGGGGGGAATGGAATGAGCAGTTCTTC. It translates to CASSGGTSGGEWNEQFF.

The rearrangement joins TRBV7-6 to TRBJ2-3; D unresolved. Germline CDR1 reads SGHVS; CDR2 reads FNYEAQ. The V end was cut by 7 bases, the J end by 0 bases, with 11 bases between. CDR3 length equals 14 residues. In nucleotides, the CDR3 is TGTGCCAGCAAGCCCTGGTCTAGCACAGATACGCAGTATTTT. Its protein product is CASKPWSSTDTQYF.

The chain couples TRBV2 to TRBJ2-3; 9 bases line up with TRBD2. From germline, CDR1 is SNHLY and CDR2 FYNNEI. The V gene end was trimmed by 6 bases and the J gene end by 3 bases; junction bases not matched to a gene: 7. This CDR3 comprises 15 residues. CDR3 bases: TGTGCCAGCAGACCCCTAGCGGGGAAGACAGATACGCAGTATTTT. This sequence encodes CASRPLAGKTDTQYF.

A remark on this clone: Distinct nucleotide sequences in the sample also encode this CDR3. The chain uses TRBV7-9 and TRBJ2-7, with 7 bases that match TRBD1. Germline V lookup: CDR1 SEHNR, CDR2 FQNEAQ (reference sequence). This CDR3 is 15 amino acids long. The J segment lost 6 bases and the V segment lost 8 bases, leaving 16 bases of the junction unmatched. CDR3 sequence reads: CASPWSGTDYSEQYF. CDR3 nucleotide sequence: TGTGCCAGCCCCTGGTCAGGGACAGACTATTCCGAGCAGTACTTC.